Sequencing of this TCR beta chain was carried out in a study of T-cell reconstitution after alpha-beta-depleted transplantation in children. Study-wide results and caveats: It was surviving recipient T cells and thymic progenitors that gave some patients high TCRbeta diversity at day 60. Newly generated T cells supplied most T-cell counts and diversity one year post-transplant. By about two months after transplant, alpha-beta T cells reportedly arose from several hundred graft clones that had expanded.

A note on this clonotype: Its antigen is not known. Germline is not matched at one junction end, which may reflect a read error.

A library of TCRbeta sequences, prepared with unique molecular identifiers, was generated. TCRdb itself ran the PCR reads through MiXCR, one entry per CDR3 protein. The sample records 81,000 or so distinct CDR3 sequences, 15% being singletons. Looked up from germline, CDR1 is SGHTS and CDR2 is YDEGEE. The CDR3 has 14 residues. The sample here was PBMCs, mostly from graft donor cells, taken 180 days after TCRalphabeta/CD19-depleted stem cell transplant. The TCR sequence derives from a male patient between 2 and 15 years old who had a stem cell transplant for acute lymphoblastic leukemia, so the T cells may come from the graft donor. The chain combines TRBV5-8 with TRBJ1-5, with D perhaps matching TRBD1 (5 bases). The CDR3 DNA sequence: TGTGCCAGCAGCGGGGGATGGGGCAATCAGACCCAGCATTTT. This codes for CASSGGWGNQTQHF.